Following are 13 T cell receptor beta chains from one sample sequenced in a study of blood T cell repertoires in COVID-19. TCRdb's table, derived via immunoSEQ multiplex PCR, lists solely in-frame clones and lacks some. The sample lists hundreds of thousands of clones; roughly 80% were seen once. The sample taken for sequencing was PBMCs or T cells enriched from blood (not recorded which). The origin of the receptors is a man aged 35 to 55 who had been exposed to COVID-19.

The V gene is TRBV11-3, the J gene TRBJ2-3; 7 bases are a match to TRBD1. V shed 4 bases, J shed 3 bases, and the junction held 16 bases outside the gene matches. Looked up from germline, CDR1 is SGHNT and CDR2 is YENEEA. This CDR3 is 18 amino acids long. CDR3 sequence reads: CASSSGIGTDGRTDTQYF. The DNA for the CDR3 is TGTGCCAGCAGCTCAGGGATTGGGACAGACGGACGTACAGATACGCAGTATTTT.

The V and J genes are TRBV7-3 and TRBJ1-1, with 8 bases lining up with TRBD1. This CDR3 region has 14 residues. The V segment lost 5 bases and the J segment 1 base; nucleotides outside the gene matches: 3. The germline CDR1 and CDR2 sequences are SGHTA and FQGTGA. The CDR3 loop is CASSADRENTEAFF. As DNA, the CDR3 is TGTGCCAGCAGCGCGGACAGGGAGAACACTGAAGCTTTCTTT. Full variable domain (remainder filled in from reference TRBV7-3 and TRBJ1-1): GAGVSQTPSNKVTEKGKYVELRCDPISGHTALYWYRQSLGQGPEFLIYFQGTGAADDSGLPNDRFFAVRPEGSVSTLKIQRTERGDSAVYLCASSADRENTEAFFGQGTRLTVV.

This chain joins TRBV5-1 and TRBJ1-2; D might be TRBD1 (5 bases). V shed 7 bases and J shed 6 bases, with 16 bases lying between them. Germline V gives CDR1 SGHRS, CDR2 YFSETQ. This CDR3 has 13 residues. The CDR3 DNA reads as TGCGCCAGCGGACCGCCAGGGTTGAATGGCTACACCTTC. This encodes CASGPPGLNGYTF.

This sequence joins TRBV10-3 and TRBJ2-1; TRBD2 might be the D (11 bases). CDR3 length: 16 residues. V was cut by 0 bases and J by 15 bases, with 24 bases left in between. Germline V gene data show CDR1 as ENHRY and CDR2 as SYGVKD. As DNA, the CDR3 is TGTGCCATCAGTGAGTCGACAGGGGGCCCCGGGACTAGCGGGTTCTTC. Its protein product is CAISESTGGPGTSGFF.

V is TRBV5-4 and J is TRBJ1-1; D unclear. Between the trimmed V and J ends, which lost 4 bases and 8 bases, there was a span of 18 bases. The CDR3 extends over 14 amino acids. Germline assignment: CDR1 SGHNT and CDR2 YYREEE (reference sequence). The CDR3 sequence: CASSPSLETAEAFF. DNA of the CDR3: TGTGCCAGCAGCCCCAGCCTGGAGACGGCGGAAGCTTTCTTT.

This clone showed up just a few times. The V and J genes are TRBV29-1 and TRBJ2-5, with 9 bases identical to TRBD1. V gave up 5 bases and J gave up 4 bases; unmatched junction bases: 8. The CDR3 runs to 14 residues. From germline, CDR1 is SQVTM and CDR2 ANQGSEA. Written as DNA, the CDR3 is TGCAGCGTTAGTACAGGGGGCCAGGTAGAGACCCAGTACTTC. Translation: CSVSTGGQVETQYF.

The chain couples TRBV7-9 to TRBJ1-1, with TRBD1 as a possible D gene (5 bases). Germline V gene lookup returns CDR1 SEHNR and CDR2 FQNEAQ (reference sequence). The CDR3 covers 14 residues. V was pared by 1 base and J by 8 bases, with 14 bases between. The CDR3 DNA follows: TGTGCCAGCAGCTTAGGCCGACAGATTCCCGAAGCTTTCTTT. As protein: CASSLGRQIPEAFF.

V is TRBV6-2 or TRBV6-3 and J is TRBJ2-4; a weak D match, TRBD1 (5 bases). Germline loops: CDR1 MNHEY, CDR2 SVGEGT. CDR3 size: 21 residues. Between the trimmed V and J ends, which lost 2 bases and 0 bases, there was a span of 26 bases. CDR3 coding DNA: TGTGCCAGCAGTTACGGTTACCCCGCCTCGGCAGGGCCCCTAGCCAAAAACATTCAGTACTTC. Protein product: CASSYGYPASAGPLAKNIQYF.

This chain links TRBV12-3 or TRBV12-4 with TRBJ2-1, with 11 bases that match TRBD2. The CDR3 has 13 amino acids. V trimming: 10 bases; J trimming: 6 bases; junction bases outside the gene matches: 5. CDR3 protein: CATDSGRGNEQFF. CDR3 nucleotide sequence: TGTGCCACAGATAGCGGGAGGGGCAATGAGCAGTTCTTC.

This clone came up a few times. CDR3 sequence: CASSLGGGLTYEQYF. The DNA for the CDR3 is TGTGCCAGCAGCTTGGGTGGAGGGCTGACCTACGAGCAGTACTTC. The rearrangement joins TRBV5-4 to TRBJ2-7; D is perhaps TRBD2 (6 bases). Germline CDR1 reads SGHNT; CDR2 reads YYREEE (reference sequence). The CDR3 consists of 15 residues. Trimming removed 0 bases from V and 2 bases from J, with 12 bases in between.

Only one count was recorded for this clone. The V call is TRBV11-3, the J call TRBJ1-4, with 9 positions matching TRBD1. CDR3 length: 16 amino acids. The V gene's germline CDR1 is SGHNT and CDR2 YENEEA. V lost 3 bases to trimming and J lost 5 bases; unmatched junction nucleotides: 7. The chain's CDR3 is CASSFGSGQGNEKLFF. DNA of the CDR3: TGTGCCAGCAGCTTCGGGTCGGGACAGGGCAATGAAAAACTGTTTTTT.

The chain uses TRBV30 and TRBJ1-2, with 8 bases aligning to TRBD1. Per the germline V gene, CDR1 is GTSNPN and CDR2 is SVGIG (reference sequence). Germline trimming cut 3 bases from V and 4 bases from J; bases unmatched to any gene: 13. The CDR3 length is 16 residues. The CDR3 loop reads CAWSPVGLQGVYGYTF. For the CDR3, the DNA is TGTGCCTGGAGCCCGGTGGGTTTACAGGGGGTCTATGGCTACACCTTC. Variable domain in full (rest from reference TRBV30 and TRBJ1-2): SQTIHQWPATLVQPVGSPLSLECTVEGTSNPNLYWYRQAAGRGLQLLFYSVGIGQISSEVPQNLSASRPQDRQFILSSKKLLLSDSGFYLCAWSPVGLQGVYGYTFGSGTRLTVV.

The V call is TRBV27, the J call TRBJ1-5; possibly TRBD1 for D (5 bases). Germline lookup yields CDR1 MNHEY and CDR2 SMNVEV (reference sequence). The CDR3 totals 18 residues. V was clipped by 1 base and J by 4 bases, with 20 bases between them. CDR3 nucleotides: TGTGCCAGCAGTTTATTCGGCACCTGGGGCTTCAAGAATCAGCCCCAGCATTTT. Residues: CASSLFGTWGFKNQPQHF.